This T cell receptor beta chain was found in a study of CD8 T cells in ankylosing spondylitis. The study's findings and limits: Seemingly distinctive of ankylosing spondylitis blood was a TCR beta motif formed by eight highly homologous variants.

Germline V gene sequence: CDR1 SGHTA, CDR2 FQGNSA. Trimming removed 5 bases from V and 4 bases from J, with 17 bases in between. The CDR3 covers 15 residues. One entry per CDR3 protein, called by TCRdb with MiXCR from the 5' RACE reads. This sample carries about 440,000 distinct CDR3 sequences, approximately 17% of them seen once, and the ten largest clones take around 0.92%. This clonotype was found a few times. Its antigen is undetermined. The chain combines TRBV7-2 with TRBJ2-5; tentatively, D is TRBD2 (7 bases). This TCR was sampled from a male donor with ankylosing spondylitis. The source material was blood, either unsorted or a sorted T cell fraction (not recorded which). As DNA, the CDR3 is TGTGCCAGCAGCCCGAGGGGGGGTTGGGGAGAGACCCAGTACTTC. As protein: CASSPRGGWGETQYF.